The present TCR beta chain was sequenced within a study of cytomegalovirus exposure and HLA in healthy donors. Study-wide context: The use of the same platform for the 120 validation repertoires and the roughly 680 first-cohort repertoires was reported by a later analysis.

The ends lost 4 bases at V and 8 bases at J; junction bases unmatched: 5. The CDR3 has 15 amino acids. The V gene's germline CDR1 is MNHNS and CDR2 SASEGT. Donors came from a validation cohort of over a hundred subjects, distinct from the first 666-subject cohort. Whole-study results and caveats: TCR clusters originating in the first cohort tended to co-occur in the 110 or so validation repertoires, according to a later analysis.

Libraries were prepared by immunoSEQ multiplex PCR; TCRdb keeps only in-frame clonotypes and omits some of them. The sample contains about 66,000 clones, 90% to 97% of which appear only once. Comment on this clone: Its target is not known.

The sequencing sample was made of PBMCs. This TCR derives from a man aged 18 to 29 in good health and CMV-seronegative. The chain joins TRBV6-1 to TRBJ1-4, with 12 bases matching TRBD1. The CDR3 reads CASSVGQGAGEKLFF. In DNA form, the CDR3 reads TGTGCCAGCAGTGTGGGACAGGGGGCAGGAGAAAAACTGTTTTTT.